What follows describes a single TCR beta chain. The data stem from a study of cytomegalovirus exposure and HLA in healthy donors. The CDR3 length is 16 residues. Germline V lookup: CDR1 SGHTA, CDR2 FQGNSA. Trimming at V came to 3 bases and at J to 1 base, leaving 5 bases not matched to a gene. PCR amplification relied on 60 Vbeta primers (plus 13 Jbeta primers). Data came from immunoSEQ multiplex PCR; TCRdb stores just in-frame clones and leaves some out. The table lists some 180,000 clones, around 85% of them singletons. This sequence was found in a woman between 45 and 60 years old in good health and CMV-seronegative. This chain links TRBV7-2 with TRBJ1-1, with TRBD1 matching over 10 bases. Specimen: PBMCs. The chain's CDR3 is CASSLARTGGNTEAFF. The CDR3 region has the DNA TGTGCCAGCAGCTTGGCTAGGACAGGGGGGAACACTGAAGCTTTCTTT.